This TCR beta chain was found in a study of shared clonotypes between healthy human individuals. Study-wide context: Sampling drew on donors who were a couple of women and a few men aged 18 to 49.

Worth noting for this clone: Its cognate antigen is unknown.

Whole-study findings and limits: Few donors limited the genetic and exposure-history diversity represented.

Sequencing was performed with immunoSEQ multiplex PCR; in TCRdb, only in-frame clones are kept and a portion is missing. The data show about 1.1 million clones, with 77% seen just once and about 0.89% held by the top ten. There were no recent acute infections or vaccinations among the donors, who were healthy HIV-negative adults. Researchers partitioned CD4+ cells into CD45RA+ naive and CD45RA-negative memory subsets. There are 12 residues in the CDR3. Input material: memory CD4+ T cells from PBMCs. Subset specified: CD45RA-negative fraction. V usage is TRBV1 and J usage is TRBJ1-2. TRBV1 is a documented pseudogene. The receptor's source is a man aged 18 to 30 in good health. Some clones in this sample may be carry-over from other donors' samples. The CDR3 region has the DNA TGCACCATTGTGCGAAAGACCTATGGCTACACCTTC. It is translated as CTIVRKTYGYTF.